These T cell receptor beta chains were read from a single sample in a study of blood T cell repertoires in COVID-19. Libraries were prepared by immunoSEQ multiplex PCR; TCRdb keeps only in-frame clonotypes and omits some of them. This table has about 280,000 clones, nearly 90% appearing once. Sequenced: PBMCs or T cells enriched from blood (not recorded which). The receptors were gathered from a woman aged 30 to 39 who had recovered from COVID-19. Both conserved end residues are part of each CDR3. Each record gives: J gene, D gene, V gene, clone size, CDR3 DNA, CDR3 protein. D genes are given only for firm matches. Clone size is not always given. Where it is, it says once, few, many or a class for expanded clones.

j_gene: TRBJ1-1
d_gene: -
v_gene: TRBV5-6
abundance: -
CDR3nt: TGTGCCAGCAGCCCGACAGGAAAACAGCCGGGGCACACTGAAGCTTTCTTT
CDR3aa: CASSPTGKQPGHTEAFF

j_gene: TRBJ1-1
d_gene: -
v_gene: TRBV9
abundance: -
CDR3nt: TGTGCCAGCAGCGTAGGCGGGCAGTTGAACACTGAAGCTTTCTTT
CDR3aa: CASSVGGQLNTEAFF

j_gene: TRBJ1-1
d_gene: -
v_gene: TRBV7-3
abundance: -
CDR3nt: TGTGCCAGCAGCAGCCCCGGGCAGGGTGGGACTGAAGCTTTCTTT
CDR3aa: CASSSPGQGGTEAFF

j_gene: TRBJ1-6
d_gene: -
v_gene: TRBV18
abundance: -
CDR3nt: TGTGCCAGCTCACCACTTTCGGTTAATTCACCCCTCCACTTT
CDR3aa: CASSPLSVNSPLHF

j_gene: TRBJ1-1
d_gene: -
v_gene: TRBV6-5
abundance: -
CDR3nt: TGTGCCAGCAGTTACTCGCAGGGATTTGAAGCTTTCTTT
CDR3aa: CASSYSQGFEAFF

j_gene: TRBJ1-1
d_gene: TRBD1
v_gene: TRBV29-1
abundance: -
CDR3nt: TGCAGCGTTGGGGACAGGGAGTTGGTTATGAACACTGAAGCTTTCTTT
CDR3aa: CSVGDRELVMNTEAFF

j_gene: TRBJ2-3
d_gene: TRBD2
v_gene: TRBV30
abundance: -
CDR3nt: TGTGCCTGGAGTGATTGGCCTAGCGGGAGGGCAGATACGCAGTATTTT
CDR3aa: CAWSDWPSGRADTQYF

j_gene: TRBJ2-7
d_gene: -
v_gene: TRBV5-1
abundance: -
CDR3nt: TGCGCCAGCAGCTTGGCCGGGTTCAACTACGAGCAGTACTTC
CDR3aa: CASSLAGFNYEQYF

j_gene: TRBJ1-6
d_gene: -
v_gene: TRBV28
abundance: few
CDR3nt: TGTGCCACCACACCAGGGTTGGTCCCCTATAATTCACCCCTCCACTTT
CDR3aa: CATTPGLVPYNSPLHF

j_gene: TRBJ2-4
d_gene: TRBD1
v_gene: TRBV19
abundance: -
CDR3nt: TGTGCCAGTAGTATACGAGGACAGGGGGCCAAAAACATTCAGTACTTC
CDR3aa: CASSIRGQGAKNIQYF

j_gene: TRBJ1-2
d_gene: -
v_gene: TRBV4-1
abundance: once
CDR3nt: TGCGCCAGCAGCCAAGATCTCCTCCGCGGACAGAGCTATGGCTACACCTTC
CDR3aa: CASSQDLLRGQSYGYTF

j_gene: TRBJ1-4
d_gene: -
v_gene: TRBV5-1
abundance: -
CDR3nt: TGCGCCAGCAGCTTGGTAGCTACTAATGAAAAACTGTTTTTT
CDR3aa: CASSLVATNEKLFF

j_gene: TRBJ1-1
d_gene: TRBD1
v_gene: TRBV18
abundance: once
CDR3nt: TGTGCCAGCTCACCCGGGACAGGGTCTTTTCGAACTGAAGCTTTCTTT
CDR3aa: CASSPGTGSFRTEAFF

j_gene: TRBJ1-3
d_gene: -
v_gene: TRBV5-1
abundance: -
CDR3nt: TGCGCCAGCAGCTTGGGGCCAGGGGATTCGGGGGGAAACACCATATATTTT
CDR3aa: CASSLGPGDSGGNTIYF

j_gene: TRBJ1-2
d_gene: -
v_gene: TRBV28
abundance: -
CDR3nt: TGTGCCAGCGGGCCGGCCCCTTCCTATGGCTACACCTTC
CDR3aa: CASGPAPSYGYTF

j_gene: TRBJ2-2
d_gene: -
v_gene: TRBV18
abundance: few
CDR3nt: TGTGCCAGCTCACCAGACTCCCCACTGTTTTTT
CDR3aa: CASSPDSPLFF

j_gene: TRBJ1-2
d_gene: -
v_gene: TRBV4-1
abundance: -
CDR3nt: TGCGCCAGCAGCCAAGATTCAGTTGGGACACGGACGGGCTACACCTTC
CDR3aa: CASSQDSVGTRTGYTF

j_gene: TRBJ2-3
d_gene: TRBD2
v_gene: TRBV7-2
abundance: -
CDR3nt: TGTGCCAGCAGCCCGACTAGCGGGGGGGCAGATACGCAGTATTTT
CDR3aa: CASSPTSGGADTQYF

j_gene: TRBJ2-7
d_gene: -
v_gene: TRBV27
abundance: once
CDR3nt: TGTGCCAGCAGTTTATCACACTCCTACGAGCAGTACTTC
CDR3aa: CASSLSHSYEQYF

j_gene: TRBJ2-2
d_gene: -
v_gene: TRBV5-1
abundance: -
CDR3nt: TGCGCCAGCAGCTTGGCCCTTGTAAGAGACACCGGGGAGCTGTTTTTT
CDR3aa: CASSLALVRDTGELFF

j_gene: TRBJ1-3
d_gene: -
v_gene: TRBV7-2
abundance: -
CDR3nt: TGTGCCAGCAGCTTATTGTCCGGGAGGGGCTCTGGAAACACCATATATTTT
CDR3aa: CASSLLSGRGSGNTIYF

j_gene: TRBJ2-1
d_gene: -
v_gene: TRBV12-3/TRBV12-4
abundance: -
CDR3nt: TGTGCCAGCAGTTTCTTATCCTACAATGAGCAGTTCTTC
CDR3aa: CASSFLSYNEQFF

j_gene: TRBJ2-7
d_gene: -
v_gene: TRBV28
abundance: -
CDR3nt: TGTGCCAGCAGCCGCGACTCCGCGGGCCGCGAGCAGTACTTC
CDR3aa: CASSRDSAGREQYF

j_gene: TRBJ1-4
d_gene: -
v_gene: TRBV6-1
abundance: -
CDR3nt: TGTGCCAGCAGTGAAGGCGGATGGGAGGGAAAACTGTTTTTT
CDR3aa: CASSEGGWEGKLFF

j_gene: TRBJ2-7
d_gene: TRBD2
v_gene: TRBV4-1
abundance: -
CDR3nt: TGCGCCAGCAGCCAAGCGCTAGCGGGGGGCCCCTACGAGCAGTACTTC
CDR3aa: CASSQALAGGPYEQYF

j_gene: TRBJ2-1
d_gene: TRBD1
v_gene: TRBV7-9
abundance: -
CDR3nt: TGTGCCAGCAACCGCCTTGGACAGGGGGATGAGCAGTTCTTC
CDR3aa: CASNRLGQGDEQFF

j_gene: TRBJ1-1
d_gene: -
v_gene: TRBV19
abundance: -
CDR3nt: TGTGCCAGTATTAAGGAGCTCCCGTTGGTGGCTTTCTTT
CDR3aa: CASIKELPLVAFF

j_gene: TRBJ2-7
d_gene: -
v_gene: TRBV11-3
abundance: few
CDR3nt: TGTGCCAGCAGCCTTCACCCGGAGGTCTACGAGCAGTACTTC
CDR3aa: CASSLHPEVYEQYF

j_gene: TRBJ1-5
d_gene: TRBD1
v_gene: TRBV6-2/TRBV6-3
abundance: -
CDR3nt: TGTGCCAGCAGTGACAGGGTCCATCAGCCCCAGCATTTT
CDR3aa: CASSDRVHQPQHF

j_gene: TRBJ1-2
d_gene: TRBD1
v_gene: TRBV9
abundance: -
CDR3nt: TGTGCCAGCAGCGAACGACAGGGGCCAACGACTAACTATGGCTACACCTTC
CDR3aa: CASSERQGPTTNYGYTF

j_gene: TRBJ2-1
d_gene: TRBD2
v_gene: TRBV6-2/TRBV6-3
abundance: -
CDR3nt: TGTGCCAGCAGTCCAAGGACTAGCGGGAGAATTGGTGAGCAGTTCTTC
CDR3aa: CASSPRTSGRIGEQFF

j_gene: TRBJ2-1
d_gene: TRBD2
v_gene: TRBV5-6
abundance: -
CDR3nt: TGTGCCAGCAGCCAAAACGGACTAGGGACTCCCGAGCAGTTCTTC
CDR3aa: CASSQNGLGTPEQFF

j_gene: TRBJ2-7
d_gene: -
v_gene: TRBV18
abundance: -
CDR3nt: TGTGCCAGCTCACCAGCAAGTCAGACTTACGCCTACGAGCAGTACTTC
CDR3aa: CASSPASQTYAYEQYF

j_gene: TRBJ1-2
d_gene: TRBD1
v_gene: TRBV28
abundance: -
CDR3nt: TGTGCCAGCAGTTTTACCGGGACAGGGGAGGTCTATGGCTACACCTTC
CDR3aa: CASSFTGTGEVYGYTF

j_gene: TRBJ2-5
d_gene: -
v_gene: TRBV11-3
abundance: -
CDR3nt: TGTGCCAGCAGCTTAAGTCCAGGTCAAGAGACCCAGTACTTC
CDR3aa: CASSLSPGQETQYF

j_gene: TRBJ1-4
d_gene: -
v_gene: TRBV4-1
abundance: once
CDR3nt: TGCGCCAGCAGCAACGGCGGGACAACTAATGAAAAACTGTTTTTT
CDR3aa: CASSNGGTTNEKLFF

j_gene: TRBJ2-3
d_gene: TRBD2
v_gene: TRBV7-6
abundance: -
CDR3nt: TGTGCCAGCAGCTCCACTAGCGGGGGTTATTCAGATACGCAGTATTTT
CDR3aa: CASSSTSGGYSDTQYF

j_gene: TRBJ2-1
d_gene: -
v_gene: TRBV6-5
abundance: -
CDR3nt: TGTGCCAGCAGTTACTCGATACACACAAACAATGAGCAGTTCTTC
CDR3aa: CASSYSIHTNNEQFF

j_gene: TRBJ2-2
d_gene: TRBD1
v_gene: TRBV7-6
abundance: -
CDR3nt: TGTGCCAGCAGCTACGGGACAGGGGGCGTCGGGGAGCTGTTTTTT
CDR3aa: CASSYGTGGVGELFF

j_gene: TRBJ1-4
d_gene: TRBD1
v_gene: TRBV28
abundance: -
CDR3nt: TGTGCCAGCAGTTTAACACAGGGGGCGCGGAAACTGTTTTTT
CDR3aa: CASSLTQGARKLFF